This TCR beta chain was documented in a study of cytomegalovirus exposure and HLA in healthy donors (dated by TCRdb to the late 2010s). Study-wide context: A later analysis indicated that the roughly 120 validation repertoires were generated on the platform also employed for the approximately 700 repertoires of the first cohort. The study aimed to test whether signatures of past pathogen exposure could be identified by cataloging public T cell receptors. Along with the approximately 700-subject first cohort, a separate validation cohort of around 120 different subjects was used. To predict cytomegalovirus infection status, the study brought together high-throughput TCR immunosequencing, statistical association of individual TCRs with disease status, and machine learning. General study outcomes and caveats: Of the cluster scores, roughly 95% were above 0 in a later analysis, which found that TCRs clustered in the first cohort also tended to co-occur in the 130 or so validation repertoires. A few of the identified cytomegalovirus-associated TCR beta chains were confirmed in vitro to be specific for cytomegalovirus antigens. The classifier was reported to diagnose cytomegalovirus status with high specificity and sensitivity in both the original cohort and the validation cohort. A later analysis lacked HLA typing for the validation cohort, so it scored co-occurrence in that cohort across all 120 repertoires. In the study, roughly 160 TCR beta chains were listed as associated with cytomegalovirus. The authors suggested that the approach could potentially be generalized to other disease states and immunological phenotypes. While some public TCRs were present in many individuals, most TCR sequences turned up only very rarely across donors.

Receptor amplification or capture employed the immunoSEQ multiplex PCR assay. Per the source publication's procedure: A statistical classification framework was developed to diagnose cytomegalovirus status using the catalog of TCR beta chain sequences. Not all clones reach the TCRdb copy of this immuneACCESS table, which keeps in-frame sequences only. Checked studies attribute under half of the gap to unresolved V genes and leave the rest unexplained. D and trimming come from the DNA, and the V and J calls and clone size come from that table. This sample lists about 140,000 clones; approximately 94% were detected once. Over 1.5% of the sample lies in the top ten. The donors were included in the validation cohort of roughly 120 subjects, a group kept apart from the approximately 700-subject first cohort. The CDR3 measures 13 amino acids from cysteine to phenylalanine. The read is trimmed to its CDR3 DNA, 39 bases read in frame from base 1. CDR1 and CDR2 (MNHEY, SVGAGI) derive from the germline V gene. The junction shows trimming of 4 bases on V and 1 base on J, plus 8 bases between the germline ends.

With regard to this clone: Which antigen it targets is not known. Base qualities are not recorded, but no much larger clone differs from it by a single base.

Source material: PBMCs. The clonotype comes from a man younger than 30 in good health and CMV-seropositive. This receptor chain uses TRBV6-5 and TRBJ2-7; D gene: possibly TRBD2, on 5 matching bases. The nucleotide sequence is TGTGCCAGCAGTTTGGAGGCGTCCTACGAGCAGTACTTC. Its translation is CASSLEASYEQYF.